The rows below give T cell receptor beta chains drawn from one sample of a study of glioma-infiltrating T cells. TCRdb itself ran the multiplex PCR reads through MiXCR, one entry per CDR3 protein. The sample has 150,000 or so distinct CDR3 sequences, approximately 40% seen once. The source material was glioma tissue, nonneoplastic brain tissue, or PBMCs (not recorded which). All receptors derive from a human donor with low-grade glioma or glioblastoma, undergoing nonglioma brain surgery, or in good health (not recorded which). Both conserved end residues are part of each CDR3. The order of the fields is clone size, D gene, V gene, J gene, CDR3 DNA, CDR3 protein. D genes are given only for firm matches. A clone size is listed for some rows: how often the clone was seen (once, few, many), or a class if it is expanded.

>.|TRBD1|TRBV6-1|TRBJ1-1
TGTGCCAGCAGTGAACCCCCGGGACAGGGCGGGGGAACTGAAGCTTTCTTT
CASSEPPGQGGGTEAFF
>few|TRBD1|TRBV3-1|TRBJ2-1
TGTGCCAGCAGCCAGGGACAGGGCGCCTTCTTC
CASSQGQGAFF
>many|TRBD2|TRBV6-6|TRBJ2-1
TGTGCCAGCAGTTACACGACTAGCGCCACCGAGCAGTTCTTC
CASSYTTSATEQFF
>few|.|TRBV11-1|TRBJ1-1
TGTGCCAGCAGCCAAGTCCCGGGCCTGAACACTGAAGCTTTCTTT
CASSQVPGLNTEAFF
>.|.|TRBV6-1|TRBJ1-1
TGTGCCAGCAGCCGCTCAAACTTGAACACTGAAGCTTTCTTT
CASSRSNLNTEAFF
>.|.|TRBV4-1|TRBJ1-3
TGCGCCAGCAGCCAAGAAGGGATTCCTGGAAACACCATATATTTT
CASSQEGIPGNTIYF
>.|.|TRBV6-2/TRBV6-3|TRBJ2-7
TGTGCCAGCAGTTACGGGTTCTCCTACGAGCAGTACTTC
CASSYGFSYEQYF
>many|.|TRBV7-2|TRBJ2-1
TGTGCCAGCAGCTTAGACCCCAATGAGCAGTTCTTC
CASSLDPNEQFF
>.|TRBD2|TRBV6-1|TRBJ2-3
TGTGCCAGCAGTCCCGGACTAGCGGGGGCAGATACGCAGTATTTT
CASSPGLAGADTQYF
>.|.|TRBV28|TRBJ1-1
TGTGCCAGCAGTTTATCGGAAGGGAGCATCACTGAAGCTTTCTTT
CASSLSEGSITEAFF
>few|TRBD1|TRBV28|TRBJ1-6
TGTGCCTGCAGGGGGCAGGGTACCGGCTCACCCCTCCACTTT
CACRGQGTGSPLHF
>few|TRBD1|TRBV25-1|TRBJ1-1
TGTGCCAGCAGTGTCCCCGGACAGGAAAAAGCTTTCTTT
CASSVPGQEKAFF
>.|TRBD1|TRBV28|TRBJ2-7
TGTGCCAGCAGGGATGGGACAGGATACCAATGGGGGCAGTACTTC
CASRDGTGYQWGQYF
>few|.|TRBV27|TRBJ2-5
TGTGCCAGCAGTTTAAACTGGGGCGAAGAGACCCAGTACTTC
CASSLNWGEETQYF
>few|.|TRBV6-1|TRBJ1-2
TGTGCCAGCAGTGAAGCGCCTGGGGCAAACTATGGCTACACCTTC
CASSEAPGANYGYTF
>.|TRBD2|TRBV5-1|TRBJ2-3
TGCGCCAGCAGCTCACTAGCGGGGGACTCCACAGATACGCAGTATTTT
CASSSLAGDSTDTQYF
>.|.|TRBV7-9|TRBJ1-1
TGTGCCAGCAGCTTGGGGGGCAGGGGCACTGAAGCTTTCTTT
CASSLGGRGTEAFF
>.|.|TRBV6-5|TRBJ2-2
TGTGCCAGCAGTTACTCGTCCCCCAACGGGGGTCCCGCCGGGGAGCTGTTTTTT
CASSYSSPNGGPAGELFF
>.|.|TRBV7-3|TRBJ2-5
TGTGCCAGCAGTACCAGTATCCAAGAGACCCAGTACTTC
CASSTSIQETQYF
>few|TRBD1|TRBV6-1|TRBJ2-5
TGTGCCAGTCGCCTCGGGACAGGGGTAGAGACCCAGTACTTC
CASRLGTGVETQYF
>once|.|TRBV29-1|TRBJ1-1
TGCAGCGTTGAAGATCTCATAGGGGGGACTGAAGCTTTCTTT
CSVEDLIGGTEAFF
>few|TRBD1|TRBV4-1|TRBJ1-5
TGCGCCAGCAGCCTTACGGGACAGAGTTACTATCAGCCCCAGCATTTT
CASSLTGQSYYQPQHF